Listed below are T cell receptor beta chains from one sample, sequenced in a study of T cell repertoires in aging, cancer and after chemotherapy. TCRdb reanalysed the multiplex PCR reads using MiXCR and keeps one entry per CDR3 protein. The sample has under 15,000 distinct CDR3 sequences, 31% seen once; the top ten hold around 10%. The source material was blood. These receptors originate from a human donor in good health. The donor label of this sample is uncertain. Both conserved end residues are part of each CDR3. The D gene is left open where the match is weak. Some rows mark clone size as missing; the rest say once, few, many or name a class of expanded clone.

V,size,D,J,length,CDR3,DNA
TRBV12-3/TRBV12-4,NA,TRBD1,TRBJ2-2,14,CASKTTGITGELFF,TGTGCCAGCAAAACGACAGGGATAACCGGGGAGCTGTTTTTT
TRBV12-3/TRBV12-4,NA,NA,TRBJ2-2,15,CASSLATVNTGELFF,TGTGCCAGCAGTTTAGCGACGGTTAACACCGGGGAGCTGTTTTTT
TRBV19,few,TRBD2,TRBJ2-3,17,CASSIGLAGGNTDTQYF,TGTGCCAGTAGTATTGGGCTCGCGGGGGGCAACACAGATACGCAGTATTTT
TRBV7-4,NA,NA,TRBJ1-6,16,CASSLVQGRNNSPLHF,TGTGCCAGCAGCTTAGTCCAGGGACGGAATAATTCACCCCTCCACTTT
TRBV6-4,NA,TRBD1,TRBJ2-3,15,CATSDPGTDTDTQYF,TGTGCCACCAGTGACCCCGGGACAGACACAGATACGCAGTATTTT
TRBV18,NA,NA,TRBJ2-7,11,CASSPGYEQYF,TGTGCCAGCTCACCAGGGTACGAGCAGTACTTC
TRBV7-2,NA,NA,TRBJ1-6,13,CASSPGGNSPLHF,TGTGCCAGCAGCCCCGGGGGGAACTCACCCCTCCACTTT
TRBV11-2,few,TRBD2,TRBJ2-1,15,CASSRLSTSGGEQFF,TGTGCCAGCAGCCGGCTATCGACTAGCGGGGGAGAGCAGTTCTTC
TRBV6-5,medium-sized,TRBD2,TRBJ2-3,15,CASSVSGGGTDTQYF,TGTGCCAGCAGTGTAAGCGGGGGTGGCACAGATACGCAGTATTTT
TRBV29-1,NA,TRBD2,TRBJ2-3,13,CSVRGEGTDTQYF,TGCAGCGTTCGGGGGGAGGGGACAGATACGCAGTATTTT
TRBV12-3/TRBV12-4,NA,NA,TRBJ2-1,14,CASNSYRVVDEQFF,TGTGCCAGCAACTCATACAGGGTAGTGGATGAGCAGTTCTTC
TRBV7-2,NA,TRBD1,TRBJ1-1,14,CASRPGQANTEAFF,TGTGCCAGCAGACCGGGACAGGCAAACACTGAAGCTTTCTTT
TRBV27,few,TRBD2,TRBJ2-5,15,CASSQNLAGQETQYF,TGTGCCAGCAGCCAAAACCTAGCGGGTCAAGAGACCCAGTACTTC
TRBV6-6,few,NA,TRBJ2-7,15,CASSRSGGPLHEQYF,TGTGCCAGCAGTCGTTCCGGGGGGCCACTCCACGAGCAGTACTTC
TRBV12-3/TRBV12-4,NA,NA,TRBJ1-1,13,CASSRTVNTEAFF,TGTGCCAGCAGCCGAACAGTGAACACTGAAGCTTTCTTT
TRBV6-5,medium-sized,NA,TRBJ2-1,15,CASSYSRGTYNEQFF,TGTGCCAGCAGTTACTCGCGGGGCACGTACAATGAGCAGTTCTTC
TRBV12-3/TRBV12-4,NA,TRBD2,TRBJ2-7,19,CASSPLPGLAGGPLYEQYF,TGTGCCAGCAGCCCCCTTCCGGGACTAGCGGGGGGGCCCCTCTACGAGCAGTACTTC
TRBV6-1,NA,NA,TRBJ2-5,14,CASSETVGRETQYF,TGTGCCAGCAGTGAAACGGTAGGCAGAGAGACCCAGTACTTC
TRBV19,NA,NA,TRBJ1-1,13,CASSITGEAEAFF,TGTGCCAGTAGTATAACCGGGGAGGCTGAAGCTTTCTTT
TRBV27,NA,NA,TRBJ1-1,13,CASSHNSNTEAFF,TGTGCCAGCAGTCATAATTCGAACACTGAAGCTTTCTTT
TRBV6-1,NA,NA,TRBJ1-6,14,CASSYMTDHSPLHF,TGTGCCAGCAGTTACATGACGGACCATTCACCCCTCCACTTT
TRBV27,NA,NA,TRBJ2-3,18,CASSLTALGLGRTDTQYF,TGTGCCAGCAGTTTAACGGCTTTGGGCCTGGGAAGAACAGATACGCAGTATTTT
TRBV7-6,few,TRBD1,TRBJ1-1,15,CASSLGETGATEAFF,TGTGCCAGCAGCTTAGGGGAGACAGGGGCGACTGAAGCTTTCTTT
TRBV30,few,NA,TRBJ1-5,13,CAWSGGPNQPQHF,TGTGCCTGGAGTGGGGGGCCAAATCAGCCCCAGCATTTT
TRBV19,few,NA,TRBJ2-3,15,CASSIWTEVADTQYF,TGTGCCAGTAGTATTTGGACAGAGGTGGCAGATACGCAGTATTTT
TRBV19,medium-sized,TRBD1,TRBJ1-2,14,CASSIGQGAGGYTF,TGTGCCAGTAGTATCGGACAGGGGGCAGGTGGCTACACCTTC
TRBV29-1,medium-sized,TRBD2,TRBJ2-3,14,CSVEAGVGTDTQYF,TGCAGCGTGGAAGCGGGGGTGGGGACAGATACGCAGTATTTT
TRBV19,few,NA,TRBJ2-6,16,CASSSGGARGANVLTF,TGTGCCAGTAGTAGTGGGGGGGCGCGGGGGGCCAACGTCCTGACTTTC
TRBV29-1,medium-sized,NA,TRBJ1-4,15,CSVARAGGVGEKLFF,TGCAGCGTCGCCCGTGCTGGGGGGGTCGGGGAAAAACTGTTTTTT
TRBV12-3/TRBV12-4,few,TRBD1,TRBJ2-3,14,CASSTGGETDTQYF,TGTGCCAGCAGCACAGGGGGCGAGACAGATACGCAGTATTTT
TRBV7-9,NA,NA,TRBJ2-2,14,CASTVNRDTGELFF,TGTGCCAGCACGGTTAACAGGGACACCGGGGAGCTGTTTTTT
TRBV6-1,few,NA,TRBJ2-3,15,CASSYSGGSTDTQYF,TGTGCCAGCAGTTACTCCGGAGGTAGCACAGATACGCAGTATTTT
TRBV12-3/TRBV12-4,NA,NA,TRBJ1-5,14,CASSLIGRNQPQHF,TGTGCCAGCAGTTTAATCGGGCGAAATCAGCCCCAGCATTTT
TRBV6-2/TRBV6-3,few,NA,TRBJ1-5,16,CASSYRRFCSNQPQHF,TGTGCCAGCAGTTACAGGCGGTTTTGCAGCAATCAGCCCCAGCATTTT
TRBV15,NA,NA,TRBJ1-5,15,CATSRGGGGNQPQHF,TGTGCCACCAGCAGGGGGGGGGGAGGGAATCAGCCCCAGCATTTT
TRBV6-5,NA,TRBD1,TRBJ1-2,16,CASTPARGQGSWGYTF,TGTGCCAGCACACCCGCTAGGGGACAGGGGTCATGGGGCTACACCTTC
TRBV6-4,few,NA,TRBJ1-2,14,CASSDSGGLDGYTF,TGTGCCAGCAGTGACTCGGGGGGTCTGGATGGCTACACCTTC
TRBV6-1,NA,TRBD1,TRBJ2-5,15,CAISVAQGVIETQYF,TGTGCCATCAGTGTTGCGCAGGGGGTAATAGAGACCCAGTACTTC
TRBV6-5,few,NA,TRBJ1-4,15,CASSSGAGANEKLFF,TGTGCCAGCAGTTCAGGTGCGGGGGCTAATGAAAAACTGTTTTTT
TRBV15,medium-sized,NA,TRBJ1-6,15,CATSSGDFGNSPLHF,TGTGCCACCAGCTCAGGGGACTTTGGTAATTCACCCCTCCACTTT
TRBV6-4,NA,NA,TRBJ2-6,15,CASSDLGDGANVLTF,TGTGCCAGCAGTGACTTGGGGGACGGGGCCAACGTCCTGACTTTC
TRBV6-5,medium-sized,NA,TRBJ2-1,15,CASRAGGLSHNEQFF,TGTGCCAGCAGAGCTGGGGGTTTAAGCCACAATGAGCAGTTCTTC
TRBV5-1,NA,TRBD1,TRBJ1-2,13,CASSQGTGTGYTF,TGCGCCAGCAGCCAGGGGACAGGGACTGGCTACACCTTC
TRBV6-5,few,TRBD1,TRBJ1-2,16,CASSDISRTGRNGYTF,TGTGCCAGCAGTGACATCTCCCGGACAGGGAGAAATGGCTACACCTTC
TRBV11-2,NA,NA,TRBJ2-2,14,CASTVWGEGGELFF,TGTGCCAGCACCGTCTGGGGGGAAGGCGGGGAGCTGTTTTTT
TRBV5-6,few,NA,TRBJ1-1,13,CASNTPWDTEAFF,TGTGCCAGCAATACACCCTGGGACACTGAAGCTTTCTTT